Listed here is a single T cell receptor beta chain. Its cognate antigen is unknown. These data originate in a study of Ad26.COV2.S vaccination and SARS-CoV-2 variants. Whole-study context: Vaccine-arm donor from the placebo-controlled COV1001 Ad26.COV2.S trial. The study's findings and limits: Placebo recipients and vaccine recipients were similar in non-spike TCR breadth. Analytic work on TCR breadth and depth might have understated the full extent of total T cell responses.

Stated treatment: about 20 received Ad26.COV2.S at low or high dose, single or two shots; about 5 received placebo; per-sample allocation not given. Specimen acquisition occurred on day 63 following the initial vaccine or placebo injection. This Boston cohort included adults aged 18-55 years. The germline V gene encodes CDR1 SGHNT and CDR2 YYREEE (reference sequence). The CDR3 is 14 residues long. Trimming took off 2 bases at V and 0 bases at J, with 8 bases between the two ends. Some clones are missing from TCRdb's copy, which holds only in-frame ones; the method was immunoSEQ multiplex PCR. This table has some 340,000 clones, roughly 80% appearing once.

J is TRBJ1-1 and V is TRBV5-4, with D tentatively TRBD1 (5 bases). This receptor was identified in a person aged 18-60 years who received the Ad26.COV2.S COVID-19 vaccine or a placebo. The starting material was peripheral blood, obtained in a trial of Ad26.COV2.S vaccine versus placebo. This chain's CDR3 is CASSFGHLNTEAFF. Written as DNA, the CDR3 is TGTGCCAGCAGCTTCGGACACTTGAACACTGAAGCTTTCTTT.